The 2 T cell receptor beta chains given below trace back to one sample, sequenced in a study of CD8 T cells in Susac syndrome. RNA was extracted with the RNeasy kit, and a quantity of about 0.45 to 1 ug was reverse transcribed using random hexamers. TCRdb redid the calling of the immunoSEQ multiplex PCR reads with MiXCR, one entry per CDR3 protein. This table holds around 200,000 distinct CDR3 sequences, about 94% found once. Sequenced material: CD4+ T cells from PBMCs. Source of these receptors: a human donor with Susac syndrome.

This sequence joins TRBV20-1 and TRBJ2-2, with unresolved D. Between the trimmed V and J ends, which lost 1 base and 4 bases, there was a span of 10 bases. In germline, CDR1 is DFQATT, CDR2 SNEGSKA (reference sequence). CDR3 length: 14 amino acids. The CDR3 bases are TGCAGTGCTAGAGGGCAGGAGATCACCGGGGAGCTGTTTTTT. Translated, it gives CSARGQEITGELFF.

The sample holds one count of this clonotype. V and J are TRBV29-1 and TRBJ1-4, with D possibly matching TRBD1 (5 bases). Germline CDR1 and CDR2: SQVTM and ANQGSEA. The CDR3 has 14 residues. V gave up 1 base and J gave up 8 bases, with 14 bases separating them. CDR3 loop: CSVEVSQGGEKLFF. The CDR3 nucleotides are TGCAGCGTTGAAGTAAGCCAGGGCGGAGAAAAACTGTTTTTT.